The clone carrying this TCR beta chain has only one observation. This sample is part of a study of siplizumab effects on memory and regulatory T cells. CDR3 length: 13 residues. Trimming took 5 bases from V and 5 from J, leaving 11 bases between them. Per germline, CDR1 SGHAT and CDR2 FQDESV (reference sequence). The method was immunoSEQ multiplex PCR; TCRdb's version includes in-frame clones alone and lacks a portion of them. The table records about 87,000 clones, approximately 86% of them present only once. The sequence was collected from a human donor in good health. Sequences were obtained from Tregs sorted from blood. V is TRBV11-1 and J is TRBJ2-3; D not certain. Here the CDR3 reads CASSVRQRDTQYF. The CDR3 nucleotides are TGTGCCAGCAGCGTCCGACAAAGAGATACGCAGTATTTT. Combining the CDR3 with reference TRBV11-1 and TRBJ2-3 gives the whole variable domain EAEVAQSPRYKITEKSQAVAFWCDPISGHATLYWYRQILGQGPELLVQFQDESVVDDSQLPKDRFSAERLKGVDSTLKIQPAELGDSAMYLCASSVRQRDTQYFGPGTRLTVL.